This T cell receptor beta chain is drawn from a study of shared clonotypes between healthy human individuals. Study as a whole: Each donor's CD4 naive and CD4 memory cells filled three plates apiece, CD8 naive two, and CD8 memory one.

TCRdb's copy holds only in-frame clones and misses some; the assay was immunoSEQ multiplex PCR. Of approximately 940,000 clones in the sample, more than 75% were seen once. The source material was memory CD4+ T cells sorted from blood. Indicated subset: CD45RA-negative fraction. The receptor comes from a man between 18 and 35 years old in good health.

CDR3 DNA: TGTGCCAGCAGTTACCCCGGGGGGAGAGCCTACGAGCAGTACTTC. It yields the protein CASSYPGGRAYEQYF. The chain carries TRBV6-6 and TRBJ2-7; 7 bases match TRBD2. The CDR3 consists of 15 residues. The V segment lost 2 bases and the J segment 2 bases; nucleotides outside the gene matches: 6. Germline lookup yields CDR1 MNHNY and CDR2 SVGAGI (reference sequence).